A selection of T cell receptor beta chains follows, all from one sample in a study of CD4+ T cells in melanoma. Only in-frame clones appear in the TCRdb table, and some are missing; sequencing was by immunoSEQ multiplex PCR. This sample carries approximately 14,000 clones, approximately 62% of them seen once, and the ten largest clones take approximately 13%. The sequenced material came from cells from a culture (not recorded whether cultured in vitro). The receptors were gathered from a human donor with melanoma. Each CDR3 is given with its conserved first and last residue. Each record gives: CDR3 protein, CDR3 DNA, D gene, clone size, J gene, V gene. D genes are given only for firm matches. Clone size is shown for a subset of rows, as once, few, many or a class of expanded clone.

CDR3: CASSPIGQGSYEQYF
DNA: TGTGCCAGCTCACCAATCGGACAGGGGTCCTACGAGCAGTACTTC
D: TRBD1
size: .
J: TRBJ2-7
V: TRBV18

CDR3: CASTLLAAGGSNEQFF
DNA: TGTGCCAGCACCCTCCTCGCTGCGGGGGGAAGCAATGAGCAGTTCTTC
D: TRBD2
size: .
J: TRBJ2-1
V: TRBV27

CDR3: CASSYILGASYEQYF
DNA: TGTGCCAGCAGTTACATCCTGGGGGCATCCTACGAGCAGTACTTC
D: .
size: .
J: TRBJ2-7
V: TRBV28

CDR3: CAISKTGGVFQPQHF
DNA: TGTGCCATCAGTAAGACAGGGGGAGTTTTCCAGCCCCAGCATTTT
D: TRBD1
size: .
J: TRBJ1-5
V: TRBV10-3

CDR3: CAMDVVGGATDTQYF
DNA: TGTGCCATGGACGTCGTAGGGGGGGCGACAGATACGCAGTATTTT
D: .
size: large
J: TRBJ2-3
V: TRBV30

CDR3: CASSPAGTMRFF
DNA: TGCGCCAGCAGCCCAGCCGGGACCATGCGGTTCTTC
D: .
size: .
J: TRBJ2-1
V: TRBV5-1

CDR3: CASSQLQLVQETQYF
DNA: TGCGCCAGCAGCCAACTACAGCTCGTTCAAGAGACCCAGTACTTC
D: .
size: few
J: TRBJ2-5
V: TRBV4-1

CDR3: CASSRSSGGEQFF
DNA: TGTGCCAGCAGCCGTTCTAGCGGGGGTGAGCAGTTCTTC
D: TRBD2
size: .
J: TRBJ2-1
V: TRBV7-2

CDR3: CASSSQGGNYGYTF
DNA: TGTGCCAGCAGTTCCCAGGGAGGTAACTATGGCTACACCTTC
D: .
size: few
J: TRBJ1-2
V: TRBV27

CDR3: CASSGTRGETQYF
DNA: TGCGCCAGCAGCGGGACTCGGGGAGAGACCCAGTACTTC
D: .
size: .
J: TRBJ2-5
V: TRBV5-1

CDR3: CASSLASGGLYEQYF
DNA: TGTGCCAGCAGCTTAGCATCCGGGGGCCTCTACGAGCAGTACTTC
D: .
size: once
J: TRBJ2-7
V: TRBV7-9

CDR3: CAISVQAGNTIYF
DNA: TGTGCCATCAGTGTTCAGGCTGGAAACACCATATATTTT
D: .
size: .
J: TRBJ1-3
V: TRBV10-3

CDR3: CASSNEVGTEAFF
DNA: TGTGCCAGCAGTAACGAGGTTGGAACTGAAGCTTTCTTT
D: .
size: .
J: TRBJ1-1
V: TRBV7-3

CDR3: CASSLGPDTHYGYTF
DNA: TGCGCCAGCAGCTTGGGCCCCGATACCCACTATGGCTACACCTTC
D: .
size: .
J: TRBJ1-2
V: TRBV5-1

CDR3: CATSIRQYSNQPQHF
DNA: TGTGCCACCAGCATCCGACAGTATAGCAATCAGCCCCAGCATTTT
D: .
size: .
J: TRBJ1-5
V: TRBV15

CDR3: CASSLRGARPGNTIYF
DNA: TGTGCCAGCAGCCTCAGGGGGGCTCGACCTGGAAACACCATATATTTT
D: TRBD1
size: .
J: TRBJ1-3
V: TRBV5-6

CDR3: CASSDSWLGGELFF
DNA: TGTGCCAGCAGTGACTCATGGCTTGGCGGGGAGCTGTTTTTT
D: .
size: once
J: TRBJ2-2
V: TRBV6-4

CDR3: CASSLILFKETQYF
DNA: TGCGCCAGCAGCTTGATCCTCTTCAAAGAGACCCAGTACTTC
D: .
size: .
J: TRBJ2-5
V: TRBV5-1

CDR3: CASSDDGWGLPPSYEQYF
DNA: TGTGCCAGTAGTGACGACGGTTGGGGGCTACCACCTTCCTACGAGCAGTACTTC
D: .
size: .
J: TRBJ2-7
V: TRBV19

CDR3: CASSDLTSGGNTGELFF
DNA: TGTGCCAGCAGCGACCTTACTAGCGGGGGGAACACCGGGGAGCTGTTTTTT
D: TRBD2
size: .
J: TRBJ2-2
V: TRBV5-5

CDR3: CASSPRAQGPTGELFF
DNA: TGTGCCAGCTCACCACGGGCCCAGGGGCCCACCGGGGAGCTGTTTTTT
D: .
size: once
J: TRBJ2-2
V: TRBV18

CDR3: CASSVSSGQETQYF
DNA: TGTGCCAGCAGCGTGTCTAGCGGGCAAGAGACCCAGTACTTC
D: TRBD2
size: .
J: TRBJ2-5
V: TRBV9

CDR3: CASSLKGGNEQFF
DNA: TGTGCCAGCAGCTTAAAGGGGGGCAATGAGCAGTTCTTC
D: .
size: .
J: TRBJ2-1
V: TRBV7-3

CDR3: CASSQDYMGQVGGYTF
DNA: TGTGCCAGCAGCCAAGATTACATGGGACAGGTCGGTGGCTACACCTTC
D: TRBD1
size: few
J: TRBJ1-2
V: TRBV4-2

CDR3: CASSEGEQMTQYF
DNA: TGTGCCAGCAGTGAAGGTGAACAGATGACCCAGTACTTC
D: .
size: .
J: TRBJ2-5
V: TRBV2

CDR3: CASSRDREETQYF
DNA: TGTGCCAGCAGCCGCGACAGGGAAGAGACCCAGTACTTC
D: TRBD1
size: .
J: TRBJ2-5
V: TRBV11-2

CDR3: CASSVGYEQYF
DNA: TGTGCCAGCAGTGTCGGATACGAGCAGTACTTC
D: .
size: .
J: TRBJ2-7
V: TRBV6-5

CDR3: CASSLSLSEAFF
DNA: TGTGCCAGCAGCTTATCCCTTAGTGAAGCTTTCTTT
D: .
size: .
J: TRBJ1-1
V: TRBV7-8

CDR3: CASSDPGGGAHEQYF
DNA: TGCGCCAGCAGCGATCCCGGAGGGGGGGCCCACGAGCAGTACTTC
D: .
size: .
J: TRBJ2-7
V: TRBV5-1

CDR3: CASSARQVSNSPLHF
DNA: TGTGCCAGCAGCGCAAGACAGGTCTCAAATTCACCCCTCCACTTT
D: .
size: .
J: TRBJ1-6
V: TRBV9

CDR3: CASSQAKTGGTDTQYF
DNA: TGCGCCAGCAGCCAAGCAAAGACAGGGGGCACAGATACGCAGTATTTT
D: TRBD1
size: .
J: TRBJ2-3
V: TRBV4-1

CDR3: CASSLSQPAYYGYTF
DNA: TGTGCCAGCAGCTTAAGTCAGCCAGCTTACTATGGCTACACCTTC
D: .
size: .
J: TRBJ1-2
V: TRBV7-8

CDR3: CASSDATDTEAFF
DNA: TGTGCCAGCAGCGATGCAACGGACACTGAAGCTTTCTTT
D: .
size: .
J: TRBJ1-1
V: TRBV5-6

CDR3: CASSLGNVGSYNEQFF
DNA: TGCGCCAGCAGCTTGGGAAATGTGGGTTCCTACAATGAGCAGTTCTTC
D: .
size: few
J: TRBJ2-1
V: TRBV5-1

CDR3: CASKGGKHGYTF
DNA: TGTGCCAGCAAGGGAGGGAAGCATGGCTACACCTTC
D: .
size: .
J: TRBJ1-2
V: TRBV6-6

CDR3: CAWSTLDTGELFF
DNA: TGTGCCTGGAGTACCCTAGACACCGGGGAGCTGTTTTTT
D: .
size: few
J: TRBJ2-2
V: TRBV30

CDR3: CASSSYGGDTQYF
DNA: TGTGCCAGCAGCTCCTACGGGGGAGATACGCAGTATTTT
D: .
size: .
J: TRBJ2-3
V: TRBV6-1

CDR3: CASSPSDRGTDTQYF
DNA: TGTGCCAGCTCACCGAGCGACAGGGGCACAGATACGCAGTATTTT
D: TRBD1
size: few
J: TRBJ2-3
V: TRBV18

CDR3: CASSGQGAGNQPQHF
DNA: TGTGCCAGCAGTGGACAGGGGGCGGGCAATCAGCCCCAGCATTTT
D: TRBD1
size: .
J: TRBJ1-5
V: TRBV2

CDR3: CASSLTSSGGRYHEQYF
DNA: TGTGCCAGCAGTCTGACGTCCAGCGGGGGGCGGTACCACGAGCAGTACTTC
D: TRBD2
size: .
J: TRBJ2-7
V: TRBV5-6

CDR3: CASSVGQAGTGELFF
DNA: TGTGCCAGCAGCGTGGGACAGGCGGGGACCGGGGAGCTGTTTTTT
D: TRBD1
size: once
J: TRBJ2-2
V: TRBV5-8

CDR3: CASSPTGGSQPQHF
DNA: TGTGCCAGCAGCCCGACGGGCGGTTCCCAGCCCCAGCATTTT
D: .
size: .
J: TRBJ1-5
V: TRBV9

CDR3: CASSSTGTSGGRGYNEQFF
DNA: TGCGCCAGCAGCTCGACCGGGACTAGCGGGGGGAGGGGGTACAATGAGCAGTTCTTC
D: TRBD2
size: .
J: TRBJ2-1
V: TRBV5-1

CDR3: CASSLFRANSPLHF
DNA: TGTGCCAGCAGCTTGTTCAGGGCAAATTCACCCCTCCACTTT
D: .
size: .
J: TRBJ1-6
V: TRBV5-4

CDR3: CASSQQGARSTEAFF
DNA: TGTGCCAGCAGTCAACAGGGGGCCAGGAGCACTGAAGCTTTCTTT
D: TRBD1
size: .
J: TRBJ1-1
V: TRBV2

CDR3: CASSLGPARAKQPQHF
DNA: TGTGCCAGCAGCTTAGGACCCGCCAGGGCGAAACAGCCCCAGCATTTT
D: .
size: .
J: TRBJ1-5
V: TRBV7-2

CDR3: CASSAILAGLGNEQFF
DNA: TGTGCCAGCAGCGCCATACTAGCGGGGTTAGGGAATGAGCAGTTCTTC
D: TRBD2
size: .
J: TRBJ2-1
V: TRBV9

CDR3: CASSATGLPETQYF
DNA: TGTGCCAGCAGCGCTACAGGGTTACCAGAGACCCAGTACTTC
D: .
size: .
J: TRBJ2-5
V: TRBV7-7

CDR3: CASSLDAGGSDTQYF
DNA: TGTGCCAGCAGCTTGGACGCGGGGGGGTCCGATACGCAGTATTTT
D: TRBD2
size: .
J: TRBJ2-3
V: TRBV5-6

CDR3: CASSLQGEAQETQYF
DNA: TGTGCCAGCAGCCTACAGGGGGAGGCCCAAGAGACCCAGTACTTC
D: TRBD1
size: .
J: TRBJ2-5
V: TRBV11-2

CDR3: CASTTEGVVTEAFF
DNA: TGTGCCAGCACCACCGAGGGAGTGGTCACTGAAGCTTTCTTT
D: .
size: .
J: TRBJ1-1
V: TRBV5-5

CDR3: CAISVQASYEQYF
DNA: TGTGCCATCAGTGTTCAGGCCTCCTACGAGCAGTACTTC
D: .
size: .
J: TRBJ2-7
V: TRBV10-3

CDR3: CASSRDGGYTF
DNA: TGCGCCAGCAGCCGGGACGGTGGCTACACCTTC
D: .
size: .
J: TRBJ1-2
V: TRBV23-1

CDR3: CASRRTVGMNTEAFF
DNA: TGTGCCAGCAGACGAACAGTCGGCATGAACACTGAAGCTTTCTTT
D: .
size: few
J: TRBJ1-1
V: TRBV27

CDR3: CASSVTSYNEQFF
DNA: TGTGCCAGCAGCGTCACTAGCTACAATGAGCAGTTCTTC
D: .
size: .
J: TRBJ2-1
V: TRBV7-2

CDR3: CASSPVRDTGTSHNEQFF
DNA: TGTGCCAGCTCACCGGTCCGAGATACCGGGACTAGTCACAATGAGCAGTTCTTC
D: TRBD2
size: .
J: TRBJ2-1
V: TRBV18